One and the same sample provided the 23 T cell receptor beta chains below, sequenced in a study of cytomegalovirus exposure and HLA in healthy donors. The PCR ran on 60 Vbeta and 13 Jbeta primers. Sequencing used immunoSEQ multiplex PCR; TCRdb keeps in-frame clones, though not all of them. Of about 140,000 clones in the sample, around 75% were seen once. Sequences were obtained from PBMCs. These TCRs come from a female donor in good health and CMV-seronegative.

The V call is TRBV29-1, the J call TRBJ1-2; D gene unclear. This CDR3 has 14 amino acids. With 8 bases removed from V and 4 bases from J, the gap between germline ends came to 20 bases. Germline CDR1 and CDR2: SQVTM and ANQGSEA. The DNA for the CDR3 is TGCAGCACTGATGCTTTTACAGAATCCTATGGCTACACCTTC. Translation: CSTDAFTESYGYTF.

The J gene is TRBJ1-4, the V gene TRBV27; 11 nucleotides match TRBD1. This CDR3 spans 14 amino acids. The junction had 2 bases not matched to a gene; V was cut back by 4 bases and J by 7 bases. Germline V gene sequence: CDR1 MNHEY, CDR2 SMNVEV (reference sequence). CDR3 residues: CASSWDRGSEKLFF. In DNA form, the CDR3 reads TGTGCCAGCAGTTGGGACAGGGGGAGTGAAAAACTGTTTTTT.

The CDR3 reads CASSSTSTSGEETQYF. The DNA of the CDR3 is TGTGCCAGCAGTTCGACTTCGACTAGCGGAGAAGAGACCCAGTACTTC. This chain links TRBV27 with TRBJ2-5; TRBD2 aligns across 9 bases. With 4 bases clipped from V and 3 bases from J, the junction kept 9 bases outside the gene matches. The CDR3 extends over 16 amino acids. Germline values: CDR1 MNHEY, CDR2 SMNVEV (reference sequence).

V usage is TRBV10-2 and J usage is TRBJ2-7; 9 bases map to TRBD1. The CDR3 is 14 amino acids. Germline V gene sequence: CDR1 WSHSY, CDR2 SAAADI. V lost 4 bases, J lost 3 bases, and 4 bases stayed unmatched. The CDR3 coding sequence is TGCGCCAGCAGTGCTCCGGGACAGGGCTACGAGCAGTACTTC. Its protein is CASSAPGQGYEQYF.

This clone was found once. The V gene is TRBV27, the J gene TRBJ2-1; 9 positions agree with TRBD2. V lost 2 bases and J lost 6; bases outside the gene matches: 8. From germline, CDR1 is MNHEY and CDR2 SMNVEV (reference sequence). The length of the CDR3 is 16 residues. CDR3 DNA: TGTGCCAGCAGTTTAGTGGGGGCGGGAGGGCCCAATGAGCAGTTCTTC. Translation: CASSLVGAGGPNEQFF.

CDR3: CASLSQDDNEQFF. The CDR3 nucleotides are TGTGCCAGCCTCTCACAGGATGACAATGAGCAGTTCTTC. This chain links TRBV18 with TRBJ2-1; a weak D match, TRBD1 (5 bases). Germline assignment: CDR1 KGHSH and CDR2 LQKENI. Trimming cost V 8 bases and J 5 bases, with 13 bases left between them. The CDR3 contains 13 residues.

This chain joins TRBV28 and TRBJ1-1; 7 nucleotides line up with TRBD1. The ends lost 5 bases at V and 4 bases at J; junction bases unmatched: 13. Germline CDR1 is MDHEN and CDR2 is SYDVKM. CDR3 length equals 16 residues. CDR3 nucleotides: TGTGCCAGCAGTATTGACAGGGTTGATTTGGGCACTGAAGCTTTCTTT. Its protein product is CASSIDRVDLGTEAFF.

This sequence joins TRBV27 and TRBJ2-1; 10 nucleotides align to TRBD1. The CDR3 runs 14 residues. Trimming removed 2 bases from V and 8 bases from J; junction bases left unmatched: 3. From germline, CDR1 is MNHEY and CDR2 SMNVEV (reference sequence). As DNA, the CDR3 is TGTGCCAGCAGTTTAGACAGGGGGCCCCATGAGCAGTTCTTC. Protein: CASSLDRGPHEQFF.

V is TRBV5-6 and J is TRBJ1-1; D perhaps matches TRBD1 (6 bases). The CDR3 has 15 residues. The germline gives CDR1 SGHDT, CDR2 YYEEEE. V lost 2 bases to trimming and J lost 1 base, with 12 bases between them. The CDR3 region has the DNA TGTGCCAGCAGCTTTAAGGAAGGGGGGAACACTGAAGCTTTCTTT. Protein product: CASSFKEGGNTEAFF.

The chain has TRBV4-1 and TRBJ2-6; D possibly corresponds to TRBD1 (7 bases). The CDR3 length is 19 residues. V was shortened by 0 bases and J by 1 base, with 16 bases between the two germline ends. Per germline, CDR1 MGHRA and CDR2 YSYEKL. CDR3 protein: CASSQEEGALTSGANVLTF. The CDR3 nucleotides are TGCGCCAGCAGCCAAGAGGAGGGGGCGCTCACTTCTGGGGCCAACGTCCTGACTTTC.

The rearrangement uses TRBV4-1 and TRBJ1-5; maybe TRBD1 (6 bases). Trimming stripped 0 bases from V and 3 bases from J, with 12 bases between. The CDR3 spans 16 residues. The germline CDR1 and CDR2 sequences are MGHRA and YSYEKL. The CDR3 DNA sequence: TGCGCCAGCAGCCAAGATAGGGGGGGGGTCAATCAGCCCCAGCATTTT. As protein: CASSQDRGGVNQPQHF.

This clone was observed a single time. CDR3 loop: CASSELAGADTQYF. CDR3 in DNA: TGTGCCAGCAGTGAACTAGCGGGAGCAGATACGCAGTATTTT. V gene TRBV6-4 combines with J gene TRBJ2-3; 11 nucleotides line up with TRBD2. The CDR3 contains 14 residues. The germline V gene has CDR1 MRHNA and CDR2 SNTAGT. The ends lost 3 bases at V and 4 bases at J; junction bases unmatched: 0.

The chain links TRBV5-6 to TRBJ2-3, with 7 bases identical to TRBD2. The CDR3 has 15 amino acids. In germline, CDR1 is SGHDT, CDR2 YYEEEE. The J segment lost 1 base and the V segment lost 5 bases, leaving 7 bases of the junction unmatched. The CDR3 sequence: CASRVYGGGTDTQYF. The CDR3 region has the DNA TGTGCCAGCAGGGTATATGGGGGGGGCACAGATACGCAGTATTTT.

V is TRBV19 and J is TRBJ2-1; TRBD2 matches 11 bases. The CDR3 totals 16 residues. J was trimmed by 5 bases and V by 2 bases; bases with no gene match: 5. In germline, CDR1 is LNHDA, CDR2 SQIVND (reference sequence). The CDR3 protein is CASSILAGGWDNEQFF. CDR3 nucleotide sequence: TGTGCCAGTAGTATACTAGCGGGAGGTTGGGACAATGAGCAGTTCTTC.

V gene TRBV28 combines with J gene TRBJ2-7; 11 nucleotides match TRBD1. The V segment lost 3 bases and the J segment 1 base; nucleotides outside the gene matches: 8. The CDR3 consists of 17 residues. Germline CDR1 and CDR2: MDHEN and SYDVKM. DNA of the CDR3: TGTGCCAGCAGTTTGCCAGGACAGGGGGCTCTATCCTACGAGCAGTACTTC. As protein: CASSLPGQGALSYEQYF.

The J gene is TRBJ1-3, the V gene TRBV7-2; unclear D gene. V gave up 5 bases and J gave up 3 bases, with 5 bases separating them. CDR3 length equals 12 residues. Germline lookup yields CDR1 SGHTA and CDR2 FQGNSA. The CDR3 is CASSPVGNTIYF. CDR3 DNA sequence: TGTGCCAGCAGCCCGGTTGGAAACACCATATATTTT.

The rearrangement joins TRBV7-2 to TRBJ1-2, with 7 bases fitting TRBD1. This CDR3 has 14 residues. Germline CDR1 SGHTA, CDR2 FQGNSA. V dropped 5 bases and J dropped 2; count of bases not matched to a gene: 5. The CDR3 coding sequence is TGTGCCAGCAGCCCAGCCAGGGGGAACTATGGCTACACCTTC. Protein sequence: CASSPARGNYGYTF.

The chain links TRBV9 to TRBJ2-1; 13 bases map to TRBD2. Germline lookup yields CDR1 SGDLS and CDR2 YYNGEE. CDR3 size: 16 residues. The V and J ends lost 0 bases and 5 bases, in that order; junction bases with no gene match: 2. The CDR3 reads CASSVVGLAGDNEQFF. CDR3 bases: TGTGCCAGCAGCGTAGTAGGACTAGCGGGAGACAATGAGCAGTTCTTC.

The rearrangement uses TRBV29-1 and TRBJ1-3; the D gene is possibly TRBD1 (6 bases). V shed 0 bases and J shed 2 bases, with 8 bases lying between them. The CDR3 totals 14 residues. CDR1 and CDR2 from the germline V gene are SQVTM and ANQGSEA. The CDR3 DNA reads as TGCAGCGTTGAAGAGAGGACAGCTGGAAACACCATATATTTT. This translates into CSVEERTAGNTIYF. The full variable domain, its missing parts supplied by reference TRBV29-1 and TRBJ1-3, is SAVISQKPSRDICQRGTSLTIQCQVDSQVTMMFWYRQQPGQSLTLIATANQGSEATYESGFVIDKFPISRPNLTFSTLTVSNMSPEDSSIYLCSVEERTAGNTIYFGEGSWLTVV.

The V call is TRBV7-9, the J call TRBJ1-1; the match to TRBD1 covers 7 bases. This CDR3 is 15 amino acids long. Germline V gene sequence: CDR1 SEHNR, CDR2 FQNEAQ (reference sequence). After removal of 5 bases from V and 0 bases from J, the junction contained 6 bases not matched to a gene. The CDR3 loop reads CASSPLQGMNTEAFF. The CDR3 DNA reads TGTGCCAGCAGCCCACTACAGGGGATGAACACTGAAGCTTTCTTT.

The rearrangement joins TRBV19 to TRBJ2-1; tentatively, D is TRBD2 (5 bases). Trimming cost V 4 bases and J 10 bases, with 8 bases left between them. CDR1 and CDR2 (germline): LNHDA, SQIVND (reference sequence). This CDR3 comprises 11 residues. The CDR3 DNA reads TGTGCCAGTAGTAGGGGAGTCGAGCAGTTCTTC. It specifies CASSRGVEQFF.

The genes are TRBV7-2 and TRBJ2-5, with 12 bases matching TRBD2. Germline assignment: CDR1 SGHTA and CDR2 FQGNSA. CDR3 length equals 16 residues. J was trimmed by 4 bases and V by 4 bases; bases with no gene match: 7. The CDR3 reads CASSSRLAGVRETQYF. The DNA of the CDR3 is TGTGCCAGCAGCTCACGACTAGCGGGAGTTAGAGAGACCCAGTACTTC.

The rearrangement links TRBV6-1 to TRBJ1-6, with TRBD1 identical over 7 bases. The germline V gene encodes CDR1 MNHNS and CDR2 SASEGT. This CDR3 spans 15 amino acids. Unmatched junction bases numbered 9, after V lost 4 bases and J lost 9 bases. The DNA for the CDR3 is TGTGCCAGCAGTGGAGGACAGGTGCCTGGTTCACCCCTCCACTTT. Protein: CASSGGQVPGSPLHF.